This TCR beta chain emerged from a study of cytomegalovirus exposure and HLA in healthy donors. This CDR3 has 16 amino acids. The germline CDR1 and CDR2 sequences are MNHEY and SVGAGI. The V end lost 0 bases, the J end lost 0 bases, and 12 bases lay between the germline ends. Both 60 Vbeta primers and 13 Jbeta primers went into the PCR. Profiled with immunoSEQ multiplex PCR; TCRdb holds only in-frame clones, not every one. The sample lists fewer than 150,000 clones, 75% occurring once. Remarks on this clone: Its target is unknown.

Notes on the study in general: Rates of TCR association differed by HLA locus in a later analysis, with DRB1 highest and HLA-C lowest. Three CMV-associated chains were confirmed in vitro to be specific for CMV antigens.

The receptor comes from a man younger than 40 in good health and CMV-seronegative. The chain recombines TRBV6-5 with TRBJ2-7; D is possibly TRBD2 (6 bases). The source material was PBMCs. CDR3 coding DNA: TGTGCCAGCAGTTACTCTTCCGGCGGGGCCTCCTACGAGCAGTACTTC. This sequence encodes CASSYSSGGASYEQYF.